The sequence of this T cell receptor (beta chain) was determined in a study of shared clonotypes between healthy human individuals. TCRdb's table, derived via immunoSEQ multiplex PCR, lists solely in-frame clones and lacks some. The sample consists of over 800,000 clones, 92% of them appearing once. The germline gives CDR1 LGHNA, CDR2 YSLEER. J lost 6 bases, V lost 3 bases, and 10 bases had no gene match. This CDR3 spans 15 amino acids. The naive CD8 population came from CD45RO-negative cells selected for CCR7, without terminally differentiated effector memory CD45RA+ cells. The TCR comes from a man aged 30 to 39 in good health. Sequenced: naive CD8+ T cells sorted from blood. This chain links TRBV4-3 with TRBJ2-5, with TRBD1 matching over 7 bases. CDR3 protein: CASSHNRGVGQTQYF. The CDR3 nucleotides are TGCGCCAGCAGCCACAACAGGGGAGTAGGTCAGACCCAGTACTTC.